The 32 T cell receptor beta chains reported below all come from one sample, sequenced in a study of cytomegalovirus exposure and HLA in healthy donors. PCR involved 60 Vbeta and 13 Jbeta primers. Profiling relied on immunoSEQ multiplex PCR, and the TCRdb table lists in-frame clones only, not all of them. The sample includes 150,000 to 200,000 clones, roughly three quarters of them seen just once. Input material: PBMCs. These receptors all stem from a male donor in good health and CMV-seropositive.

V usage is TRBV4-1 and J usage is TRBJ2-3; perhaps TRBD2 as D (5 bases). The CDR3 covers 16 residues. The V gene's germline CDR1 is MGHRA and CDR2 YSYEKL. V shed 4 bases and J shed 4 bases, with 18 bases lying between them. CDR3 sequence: CASSLHTGIQADTQYF. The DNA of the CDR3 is TGCGCCAGCAGCCTTCACACCGGGATTCAAGCAGATACGCAGTATTTT.

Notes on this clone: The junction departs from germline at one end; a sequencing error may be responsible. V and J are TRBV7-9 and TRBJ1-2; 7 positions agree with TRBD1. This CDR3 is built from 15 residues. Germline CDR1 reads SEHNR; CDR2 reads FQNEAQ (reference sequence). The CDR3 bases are TGTTCCAGCAGTCACGAAGGGGGCGGGAACTATGGCTACACCTTC. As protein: CSSSHEGGGNYGYTF.

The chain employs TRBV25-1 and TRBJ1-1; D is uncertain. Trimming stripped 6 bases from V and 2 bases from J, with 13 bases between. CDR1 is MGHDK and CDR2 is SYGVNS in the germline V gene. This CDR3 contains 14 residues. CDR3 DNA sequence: TGTGCCAGCAGAGACGGCGACACAAACACTGAAGCTTTCTTT. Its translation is CASRDGDTNTEAFF.

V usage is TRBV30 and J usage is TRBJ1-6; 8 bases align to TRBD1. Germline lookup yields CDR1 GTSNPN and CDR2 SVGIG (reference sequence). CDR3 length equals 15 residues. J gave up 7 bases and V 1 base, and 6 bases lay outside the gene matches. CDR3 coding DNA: TGTGCCTGGAGTGCACAGACAGGGGCGAATTCACCCCTCCACTTT. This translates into CAWSAQTGANSPLHF.

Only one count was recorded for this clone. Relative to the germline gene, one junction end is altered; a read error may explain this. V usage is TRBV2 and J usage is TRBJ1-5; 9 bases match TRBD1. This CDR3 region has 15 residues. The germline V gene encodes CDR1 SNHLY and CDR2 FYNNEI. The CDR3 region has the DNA TGTGCCAGCAGTCGGACAGGGGAGAGGAATCGGCCCCAGCATTTT. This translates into CASSRTGERNRPQHF.

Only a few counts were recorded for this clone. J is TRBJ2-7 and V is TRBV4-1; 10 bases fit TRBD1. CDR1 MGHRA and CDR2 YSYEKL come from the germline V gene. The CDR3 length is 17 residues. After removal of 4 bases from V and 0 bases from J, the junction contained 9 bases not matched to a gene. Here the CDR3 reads CASSPKGGQGSSYEQYF. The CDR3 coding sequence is TGCGCCAGCAGCCCCAAGGGGGGACAGGGGAGCTCCTACGAGCAGTACTTC.

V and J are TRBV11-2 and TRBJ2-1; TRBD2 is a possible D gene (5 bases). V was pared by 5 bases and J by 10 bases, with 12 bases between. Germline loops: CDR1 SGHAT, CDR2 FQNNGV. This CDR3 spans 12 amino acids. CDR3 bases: TGTGCCAGCAGCGTAAGCACGGGAGAGCAGTTCTTC. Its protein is CASSVSTGEQFF.

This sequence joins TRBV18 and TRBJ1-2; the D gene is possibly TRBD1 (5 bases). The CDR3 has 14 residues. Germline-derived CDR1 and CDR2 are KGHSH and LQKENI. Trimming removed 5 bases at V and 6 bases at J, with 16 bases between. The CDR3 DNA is TGTGCCAGCTCAGCAACCAGGGAAAGAGATGGCTACACCTTC. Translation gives CASSATRERDGYTF. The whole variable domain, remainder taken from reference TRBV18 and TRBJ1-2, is NAGVMQNPRHLVRRRGQEARLRCSPMKGHSHVYWYRQLPEEGLKFMVYLQKENIIDESGMPKERFSAEFPKEGPSILRIQQVVRGDSAAYFCASSATRERDGYTFGSGTRLTVV.

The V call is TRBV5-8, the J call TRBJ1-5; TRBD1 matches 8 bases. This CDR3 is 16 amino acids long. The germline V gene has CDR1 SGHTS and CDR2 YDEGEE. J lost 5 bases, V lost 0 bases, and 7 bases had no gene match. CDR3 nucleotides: TGTGCCAGCAGCTTGGGGCTACAGGGGGGACATCAGCCCCAGCATTTT. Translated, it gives CASSLGLQGGHQPQHF. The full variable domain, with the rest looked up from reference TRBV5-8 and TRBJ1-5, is EAGVTQSPTHLIKTRGQQATLRCSPISGHTSVYWYQQALGLGLQFLLWYDEGEERNRGNFPPRFSGRQFPNYSSELNVNALELEDSALYLCASSLGLQGGHQPQHFGDGTRLSIL.

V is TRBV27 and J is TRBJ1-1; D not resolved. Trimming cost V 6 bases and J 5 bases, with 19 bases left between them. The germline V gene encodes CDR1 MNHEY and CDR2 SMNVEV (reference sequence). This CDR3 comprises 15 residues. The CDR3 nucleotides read TGTGCCAGCAGCGCGAGAGGTCTAACACGGACTGAAGCTTTCTTT. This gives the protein CASSARGLTRTEAFF.

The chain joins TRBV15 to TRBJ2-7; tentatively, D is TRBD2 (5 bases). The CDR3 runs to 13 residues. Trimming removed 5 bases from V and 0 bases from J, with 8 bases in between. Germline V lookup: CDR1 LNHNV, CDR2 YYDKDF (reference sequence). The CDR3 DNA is TGTGCCACCAGCTGGAGGAGCTCCTACGAGCAGTACTTC. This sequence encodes CATSWRSSYEQYF.

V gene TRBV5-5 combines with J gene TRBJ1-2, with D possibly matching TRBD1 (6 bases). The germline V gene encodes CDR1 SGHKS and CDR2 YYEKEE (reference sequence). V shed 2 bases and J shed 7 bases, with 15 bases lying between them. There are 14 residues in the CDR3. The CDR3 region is CASSFRQEVGGYTF. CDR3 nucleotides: TGTGCCAGCAGCTTTCGACAGGAGGTTGGTGGCTACACCTTC.

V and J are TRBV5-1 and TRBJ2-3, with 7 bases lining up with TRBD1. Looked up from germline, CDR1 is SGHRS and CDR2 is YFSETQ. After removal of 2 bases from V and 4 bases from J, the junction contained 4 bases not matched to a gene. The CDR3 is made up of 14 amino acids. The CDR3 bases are TGCGCCAGCAGCTTTACAGGGGACGCAGATACGCAGTATTTT. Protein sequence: CASSFTGDADTQYF.

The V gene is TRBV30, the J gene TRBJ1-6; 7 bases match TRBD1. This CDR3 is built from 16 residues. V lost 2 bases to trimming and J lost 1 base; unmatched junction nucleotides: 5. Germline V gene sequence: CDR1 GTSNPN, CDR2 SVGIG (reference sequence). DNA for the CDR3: TGTGCCTGGAGTCAGCCGGGACAGTCCTATAATTCACCCCTCCACTTT. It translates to CAWSQPGQSYNSPLHF.

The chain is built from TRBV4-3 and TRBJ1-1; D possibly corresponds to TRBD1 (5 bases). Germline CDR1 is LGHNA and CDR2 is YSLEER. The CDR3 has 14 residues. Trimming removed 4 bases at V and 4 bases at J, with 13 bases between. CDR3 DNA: TGCGCCAGCAGCCTGAGACAGACACTCACTGAAGCTTTCTTT. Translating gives CASSLRQTLTEAFF.

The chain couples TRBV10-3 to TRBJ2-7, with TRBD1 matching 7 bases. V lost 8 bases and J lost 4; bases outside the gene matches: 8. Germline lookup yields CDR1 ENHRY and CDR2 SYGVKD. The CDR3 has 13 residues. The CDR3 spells CAIPPDRPYEQYF. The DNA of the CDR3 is TGTGCCATCCCGCCGGACAGGCCATACGAGCAGTACTTC.

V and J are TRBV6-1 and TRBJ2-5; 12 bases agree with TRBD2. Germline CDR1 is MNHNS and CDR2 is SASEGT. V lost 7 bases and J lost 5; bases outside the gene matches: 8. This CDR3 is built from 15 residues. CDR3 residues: CASTKLAGGGETQYF. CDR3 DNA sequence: TGTGCCAGCACCAAACTAGCGGGGGGCGGGGAGACCCAGTACTTC.

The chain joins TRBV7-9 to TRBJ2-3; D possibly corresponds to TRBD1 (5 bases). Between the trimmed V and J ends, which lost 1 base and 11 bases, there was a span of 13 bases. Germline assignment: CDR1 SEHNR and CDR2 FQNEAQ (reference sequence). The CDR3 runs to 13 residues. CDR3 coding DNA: TGTGCCAGCAGCTTAGGGGGAAGGGGCAAGCAGTATTTT. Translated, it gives CASSLGGRGKQYF.

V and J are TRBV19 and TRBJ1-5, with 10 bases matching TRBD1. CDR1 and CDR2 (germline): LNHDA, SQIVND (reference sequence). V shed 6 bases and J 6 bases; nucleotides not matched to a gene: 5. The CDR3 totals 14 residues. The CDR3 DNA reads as TGTGCCAGTAGGCGGACAGGGGGAGGTCAGCCCCAGCATTTT. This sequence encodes CASRRTGGGQPQHF.

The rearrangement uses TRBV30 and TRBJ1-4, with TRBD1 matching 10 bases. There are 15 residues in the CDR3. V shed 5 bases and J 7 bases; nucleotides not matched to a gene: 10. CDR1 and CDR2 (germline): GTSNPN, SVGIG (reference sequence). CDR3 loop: CAWDRGLDDGEKLFF. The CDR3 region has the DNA TGTGCCTGGGACAGGGGGCTAGATGATGGTGAAAAACTGTTTTTT.

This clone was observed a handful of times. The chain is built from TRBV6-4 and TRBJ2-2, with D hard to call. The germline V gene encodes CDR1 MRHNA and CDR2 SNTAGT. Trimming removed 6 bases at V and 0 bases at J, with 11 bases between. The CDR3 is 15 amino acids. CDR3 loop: CASSPDKPNTGELFF. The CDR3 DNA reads TGTGCCAGCAGCCCCGACAAACCGAACACCGGGGAGCTGTTTTTT.

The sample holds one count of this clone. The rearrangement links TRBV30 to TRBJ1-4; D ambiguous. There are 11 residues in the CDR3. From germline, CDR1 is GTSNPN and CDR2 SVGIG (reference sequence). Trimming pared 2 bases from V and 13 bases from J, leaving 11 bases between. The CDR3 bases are TGTGCCTGGAGTTCTGATCGGGTACTGTTTTTT. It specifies CAWSSDRVLFF.

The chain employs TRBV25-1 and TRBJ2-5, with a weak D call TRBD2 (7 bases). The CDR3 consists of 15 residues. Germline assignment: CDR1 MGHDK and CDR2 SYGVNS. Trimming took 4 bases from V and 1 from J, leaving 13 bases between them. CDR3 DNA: TGTGCCAGCAGTGGCTGGGCGGGGGCCCAAGAGACCCAGTACTTC. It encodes CASSGWAGAQETQYF.

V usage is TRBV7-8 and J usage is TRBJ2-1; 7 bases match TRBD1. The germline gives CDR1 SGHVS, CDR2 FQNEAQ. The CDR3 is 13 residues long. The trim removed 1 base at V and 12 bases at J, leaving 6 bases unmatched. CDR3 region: CASSLEGAEGQFF. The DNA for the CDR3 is TGTGCCAGCAGCTTAGAGGGGGCTGAGGGGCAGTTCTTC.

The CDR3 is CASRMTGGYGYTF. As DNA, the CDR3 is TGTGCCAGTAGGATGACAGGGGGCTATGGCTACACCTTC. The V gene is TRBV19, the J gene TRBJ1-2; 9 bases agree with TRBD1. The CDR3 has 13 amino acids. Germline CDR1 LNHDA, CDR2 SQIVND (reference sequence). Losses at the gene ends were 6 bases for V and 4 bases for J; bases not matched to a gene: 3.

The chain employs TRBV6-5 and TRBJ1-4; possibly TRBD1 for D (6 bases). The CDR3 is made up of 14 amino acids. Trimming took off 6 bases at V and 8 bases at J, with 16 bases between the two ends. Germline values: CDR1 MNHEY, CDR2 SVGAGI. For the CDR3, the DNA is TGTGCCAGCAGCTCCCATGGGGGCAAAGAAAAACTGTTTTTT. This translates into CASSSHGGKEKLFF.

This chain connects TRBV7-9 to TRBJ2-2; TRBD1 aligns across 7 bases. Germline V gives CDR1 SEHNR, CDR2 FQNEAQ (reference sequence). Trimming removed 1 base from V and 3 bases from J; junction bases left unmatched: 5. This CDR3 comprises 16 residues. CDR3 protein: CASSLGTGFYTGELFF. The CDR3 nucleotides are TGTGCCAGCAGCTTAGGGACAGGTTTCTACACCGGGGAGCTGTTTTTT.

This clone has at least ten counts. The CDR3 DNA follows: TGTGCCAGAAGCCCTCCGGGTGGGGCCAACGTCCTGACTTTC. It translates to CARSPPGGANVLTF. The rearrangement links TRBV5-3 to TRBJ2-6; no clear D gene. TRBV5-3 is marked as an open reading frame, function uncertain. The ends were cut back, 4 bases at V and 3 bases at J, with 8 bases in the middle. The CDR3 runs 14 residues.

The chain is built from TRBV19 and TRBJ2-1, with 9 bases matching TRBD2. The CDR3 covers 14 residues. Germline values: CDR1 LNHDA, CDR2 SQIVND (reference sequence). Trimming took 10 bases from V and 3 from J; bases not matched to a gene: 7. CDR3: CATSTSGVYNEQFF. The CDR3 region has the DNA TGTGCCACCTCGACTAGCGGAGTCTACAATGAGCAGTTCTTC.

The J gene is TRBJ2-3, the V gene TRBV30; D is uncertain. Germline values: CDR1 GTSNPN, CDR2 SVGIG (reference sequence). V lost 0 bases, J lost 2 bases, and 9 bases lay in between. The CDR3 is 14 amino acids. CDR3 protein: CAWSVNTITDTQYF. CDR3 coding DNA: TGTGCCTGGAGTGTCAACACTATCACAGATACGCAGTATTTT.

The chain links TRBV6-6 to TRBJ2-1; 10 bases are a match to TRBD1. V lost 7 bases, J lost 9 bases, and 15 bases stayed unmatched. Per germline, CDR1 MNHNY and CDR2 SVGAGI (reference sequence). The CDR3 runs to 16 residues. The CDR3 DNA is TGTGCCAGCACCTACTCCCGGGGACAGGGGTATAGTGAGCAGTTCTTC. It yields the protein CASTYSRGQGYSEQFF.

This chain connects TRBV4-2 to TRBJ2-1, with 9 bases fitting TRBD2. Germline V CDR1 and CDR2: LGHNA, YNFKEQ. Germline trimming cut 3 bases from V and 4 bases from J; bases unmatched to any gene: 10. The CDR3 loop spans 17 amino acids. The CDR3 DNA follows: TGTGCCAGCAGCCAGGCCGGGGGCGGGGGGGGTTACAATGAGCAGTTCTTC. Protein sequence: CASSQAGGGGGYNEQFF.